Below are 15 T cell receptor beta chains sequenced from a single sample in a study of blood T cell repertoires in COVID-19. TCRdb's copy holds only in-frame clones and misses some; the assay was immunoSEQ multiplex PCR. The sample lists some 21,000 clones, less than 75% seen once, with about 20% in the top ten. Sequencing was done on a sample of peripheral blood. The receptors were sampled from a human donor in a cohort sampled during active or convalescent COVID-19.

V and J are TRBV7-2 and TRBJ2-5; TRBD2 matches at 16 bases. CDR1 and CDR2 (germline): SGHTA, FQGNSA. With V trimmed by 2 bases and J by 5 bases, 8 bases remained unmatched. The CDR3 runs to 18 residues. CDR3 DNA sequence: TGTGCCAGCAGCTTATTAGGGACTAGCGGGGGGGCCGCGGAGACCCAGTACTTC. It encodes CASSLLGTSGGAAETQYF.

This clone was recorded a few times. V usage is TRBV18 and J usage is TRBJ1-5; D perhaps matches TRBD1 (5 bases). There are 13 residues in the CDR3. V lost 3 bases and J 4 bases, leaving 7 bases between the germline ends. Germline CDR1 KGHSH, CDR2 LQKENI. CDR3 amino acids: CASSPGQNQPQHF. CDR3 coding DNA: TGTGCCAGCTCACCGGGGCAAAATCAGCCCCAGCATTTT.

The chain's CDR3 is CASTHRGQHQEAFF. CDR3 sequence (DNA): TGTGCCAGCACCCATAGAGGACAGCACCAGGAGGCTTTCTTT. The chain employs TRBV3-1 (or the pseudogene TRBV3-2) and TRBJ1-1; possibly TRBD1 for D (6 bases). Germline V gene data show CDR1 as LGHDT and CDR2 as YNNKEL (reference sequence). Between the trimmed V and J ends, which lost 7 bases and 11 bases, there was a span of 23 bases. This CDR3 region has 14 residues.

J is TRBJ1-2 and V is TRBV19; 10 nucleotides align to TRBD1. CDR3 length: 17 residues. Looked up from germline, CDR1 is LNHDA and CDR2 is SQIVND (reference sequence). V lost 3 bases, J lost 4 bases, and 11 bases stayed unmatched. The chain's CDR3 is CASSISRQGARGYGYTF. The CDR3 DNA is TGTGCCAGTAGTATCTCGAGACAGGGGGCGCGAGGCTATGGCTACACCTTC.

The chain carries TRBV25-1 and TRBJ1-6; D is undetermined. V lost 3 bases to trimming and J lost 0 bases, with 3 bases between them. The length of the CDR3 is 14 residues. The V gene's germline CDR1 is MGHDK and CDR2 SYGVNS. CDR3 amino acids: CASSESSYNSPLHF. In DNA form, the CDR3 reads TGTGCCAGCAGTGAGAGCTCCTATAATTCACCCCTCCACTTT.

This clone was seen a handful of times. The chain has TRBV9 and TRBJ1-1; no reliable D call. The CDR3 has 14 residues. Germline CDR1 reads SGDLS; CDR2 reads YYNGEE. The V end lost 4 bases, the J end lost 2 bases, and 12 bases lay between the germline ends. The CDR3 DNA reads TGTGCCAGCAGCTTAGGACTGGGTAACACTGAAGCTTTCTTT. Amino acid sequence: CASSLGLGNTEAFF.

CDR3: CASMSQGTGANVLTF. CDR3 coding DNA: TGTGCCAGCATGTCACAGGGAACTGGGGCCAACGTCCTGACTTTC. The genes are TRBV6-6 and TRBJ2-6, with D tentatively TRBD1 (6 bases). CDR3 length equals 15 residues. Germline values: CDR1 MNHNY, CDR2 SVGAGI (reference sequence). V was cut by 7 bases and J by 2 bases, with 12 bases left in between.

The rearrangement uses TRBV16 and TRBJ1-6, with 9 bases that match TRBD1. Per germline, CDR1 KGHSY and CDR2 FQNENV. The V and J ends lost 2 bases and 7 bases, in that order; junction bases with no gene match: 9. The length of the CDR3 is 17 residues. This CDR3 is CASSQLWDRAQNSPLHF. CDR3 in DNA: TGTGCCAGCAGCCAACTGTGGGACAGGGCCCAGAATTCACCCCTCCACTTT.

This clone was counted once. V is TRBV9 and J is TRBJ1-6; 9 bases are shared with TRBD1. Trimming cost V 0 bases and J 1 base; bases outside gene matches: 8. CDR3 length: 19 residues. Per the germline V gene, CDR1 is SGDLS and CDR2 is YYNGEE. CDR3: CASSVAPTGGASYNSPLHF. Written as DNA, the CDR3 is TGTGCCAGCAGCGTAGCCCCCACAGGGGGCGCTTCCTATAATTCACCCCTCCACTTT.

This chain links TRBV28 with TRBJ1-2; a possible D gene is TRBD1 (5 bases). Germline V gene lookup returns CDR1 MDHEN and CDR2 SYDVKM. The CDR3 consists of 11 residues. Trimming pared 8 bases from V and 4 bases from J, leaving 8 bases between. This CDR3 is CASQGTYGYTF. The CDR3 region has the DNA TGTGCCAGCCAGGGAACCTATGGCTACACCTTC.

The chain is built from TRBV5-4 and TRBJ2-1, with 10 bases that match TRBD2. Per the germline V gene, CDR1 is SGHNT and CDR2 is YYREEE (reference sequence). CDR3 length: 19 residues. J was trimmed by 6 bases and V by 4 bases; bases with no gene match: 19. In DNA, the CDR3 is TGTGCCAGCAGCCTCGGGGGGGGACTAGCGACCAGCAAAGGCAATGAGCAGTTCTTC. This encodes CASSLGGGLATSKGNEQFF.

This clone was seen a few times. The chain recombines TRBV12-5 with TRBJ2-1; 10 bases align to TRBD2. Germline CDR1 and CDR2: LGHNT and FRNRAP. This CDR3 has 16 amino acids. V dropped 6 bases and J dropped 5; count of bases not matched to a gene: 10. The CDR3 spells CASGRAGGPYDNEQFF. CDR3 DNA: TGTGCTAGTGGCCGAGCGGGGGGGCCCTATGACAATGAGCAGTTCTTC.

This clone occurred a few times. The chain's CDR3 is CASSPGTGARGEKLFF. The CDR3 DNA reads TGTGCCAGCAGCCCGGGGACCGGGGCTCGGGGGGAAAAACTGTTTTTT. The chain links TRBV7-2 to TRBJ1-4, with D tentatively TRBD1 (5 bases). The CDR3 is 16 amino acids. Germline V gene data show CDR1 as SGHTA and CDR2 as FQGNSA. V lost 5 bases and J 8 bases, leaving 21 bases between the germline ends.

The rearrangement uses TRBV7-8 and TRBJ2-7, with TRBD1 as a possible D gene (6 bases). Germline loops: CDR1 SGHVS, CDR2 FQNEAQ. CDR3 length equals 14 residues. V was trimmed by 5 bases and J by 0 bases, leaving 11 bases between them. For the CDR3, the DNA is TGTGCCAGCAGCCAAGACAGGCACTCCTACGAGCAGTACTTC. Its protein is CASSQDRHSYEQYF.

The chain employs TRBV4-1 and TRBJ2-7, with TRBD1 identical over 9 bases. CDR3 length equals 14 residues. V lost 2 bases and J lost 3; bases outside the gene matches: 2. Per the germline V gene, CDR1 is MGHRA and CDR2 is YSYEKL. The CDR3 here is CASSQRDRDYEQYF. As DNA, the CDR3 is TGCGCCAGCAGCCAAAGGGACAGGGACTACGAGCAGTACTTC.